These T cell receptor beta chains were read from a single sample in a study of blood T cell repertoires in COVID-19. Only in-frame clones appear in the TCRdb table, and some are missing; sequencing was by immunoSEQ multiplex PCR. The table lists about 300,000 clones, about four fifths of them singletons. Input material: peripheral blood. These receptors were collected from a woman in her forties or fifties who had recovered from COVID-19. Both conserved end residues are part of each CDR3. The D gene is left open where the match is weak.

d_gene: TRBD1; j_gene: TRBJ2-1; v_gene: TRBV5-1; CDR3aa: CASSWGQGALSEQFF
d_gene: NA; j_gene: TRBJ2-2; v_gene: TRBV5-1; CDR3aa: CASSLLGEGTGELFF
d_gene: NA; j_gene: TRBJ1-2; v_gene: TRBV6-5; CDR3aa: CASSPTRYGYTF
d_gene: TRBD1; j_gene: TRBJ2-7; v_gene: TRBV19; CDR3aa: CASRAGTGTFYEQYF
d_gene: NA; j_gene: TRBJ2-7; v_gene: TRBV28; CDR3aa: CASRDTFASYEQYF
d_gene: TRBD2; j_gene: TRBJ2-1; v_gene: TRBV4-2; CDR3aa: CASSQDASGGRNEQFF
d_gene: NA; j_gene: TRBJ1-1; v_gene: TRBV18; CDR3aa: CASSPPAGRAEAFF
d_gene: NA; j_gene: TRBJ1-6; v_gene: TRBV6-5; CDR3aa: CASGQGTLHF
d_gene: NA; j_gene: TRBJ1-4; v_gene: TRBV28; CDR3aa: CASSLFSFGGDQFNEKLFF
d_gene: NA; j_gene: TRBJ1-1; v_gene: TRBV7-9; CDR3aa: CASSPRRTLNTEAFF
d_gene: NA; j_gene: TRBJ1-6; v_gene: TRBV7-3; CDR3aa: CASSAQGKSPLHF
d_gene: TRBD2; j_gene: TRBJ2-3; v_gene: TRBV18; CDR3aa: CASSPTSGSRDTQYF
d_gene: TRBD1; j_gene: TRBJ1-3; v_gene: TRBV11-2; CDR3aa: CASSLTQGARGNTIYF
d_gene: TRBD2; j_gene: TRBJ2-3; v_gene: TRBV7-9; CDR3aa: CASSRGLAGSSTDTQYF
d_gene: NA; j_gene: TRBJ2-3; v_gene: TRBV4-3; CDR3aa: CASSRGTPGNTQYF
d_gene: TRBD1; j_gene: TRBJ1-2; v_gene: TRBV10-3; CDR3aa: CAISEGTGGNYGYTF
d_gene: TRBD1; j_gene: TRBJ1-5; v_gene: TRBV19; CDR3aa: CASSPRQGLNNQPQHF
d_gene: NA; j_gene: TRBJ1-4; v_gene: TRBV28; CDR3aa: CASSSPGEKLFF
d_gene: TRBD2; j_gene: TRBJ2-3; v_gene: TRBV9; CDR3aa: CASSVLAGGVDTQYF
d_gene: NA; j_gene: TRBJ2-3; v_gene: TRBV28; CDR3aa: CASSSPSGADTQYF
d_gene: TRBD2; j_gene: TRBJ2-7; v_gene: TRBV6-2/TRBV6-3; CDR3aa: CASSYWAGGSYEQYF
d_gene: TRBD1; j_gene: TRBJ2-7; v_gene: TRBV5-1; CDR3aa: CASSLGGLSYEQYF
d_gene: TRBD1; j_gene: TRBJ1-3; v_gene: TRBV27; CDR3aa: CASSSLTGTAASGNTIYF
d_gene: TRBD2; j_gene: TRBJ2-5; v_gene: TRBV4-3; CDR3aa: CASSQGALAGGYQETQYF
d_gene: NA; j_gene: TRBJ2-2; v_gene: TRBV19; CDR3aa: CASSSGLTGELFF
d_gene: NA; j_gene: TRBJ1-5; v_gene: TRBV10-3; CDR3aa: CAISASRAGSGNQPQHF
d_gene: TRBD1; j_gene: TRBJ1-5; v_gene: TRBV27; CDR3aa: CASSLTGGGGSFQPQHF
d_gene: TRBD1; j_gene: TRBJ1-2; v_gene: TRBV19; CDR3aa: CASSGDSYGYTF
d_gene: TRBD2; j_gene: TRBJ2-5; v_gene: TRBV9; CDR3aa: CASSVVGGSQETQYF
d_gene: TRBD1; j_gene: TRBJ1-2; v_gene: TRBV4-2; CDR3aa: CASSLSGTGTANYGYTF
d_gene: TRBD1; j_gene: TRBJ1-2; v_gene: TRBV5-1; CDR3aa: CASSLLLTGGSGYTF
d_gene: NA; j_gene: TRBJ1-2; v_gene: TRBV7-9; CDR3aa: CASSQHLDYGYTF
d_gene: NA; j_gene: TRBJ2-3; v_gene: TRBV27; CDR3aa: CASRQSSTDTQYF
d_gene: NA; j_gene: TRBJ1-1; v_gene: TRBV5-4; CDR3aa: CASSRRENTEAFF
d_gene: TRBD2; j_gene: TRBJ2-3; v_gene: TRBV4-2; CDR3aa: CASSQEPTKRGGPDTQYF
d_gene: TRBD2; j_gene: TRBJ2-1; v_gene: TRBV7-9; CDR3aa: CASSLWTSPGEQFF
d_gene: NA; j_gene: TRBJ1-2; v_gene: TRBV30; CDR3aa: CAWSVRSARDYGYTF
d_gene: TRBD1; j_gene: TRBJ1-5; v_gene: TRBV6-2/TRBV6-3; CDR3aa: CASSYPGGQLLNQPQHF
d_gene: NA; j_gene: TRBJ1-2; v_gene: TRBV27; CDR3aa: CASRWGERNYGYTF
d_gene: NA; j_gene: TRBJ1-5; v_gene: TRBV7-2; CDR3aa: CASSFNPGQRNQPQHF
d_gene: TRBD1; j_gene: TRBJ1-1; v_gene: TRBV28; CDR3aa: CASSSPGTGRTEAFF
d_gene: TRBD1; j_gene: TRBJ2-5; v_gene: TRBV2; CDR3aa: CARGQGRETQYF
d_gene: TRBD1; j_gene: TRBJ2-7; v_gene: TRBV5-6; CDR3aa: CASSTGGDEQYF
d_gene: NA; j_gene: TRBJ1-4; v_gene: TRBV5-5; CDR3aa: CASSSAGRGKLFF
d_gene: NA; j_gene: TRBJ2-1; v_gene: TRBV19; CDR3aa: CASTKGQTSYNEQFF